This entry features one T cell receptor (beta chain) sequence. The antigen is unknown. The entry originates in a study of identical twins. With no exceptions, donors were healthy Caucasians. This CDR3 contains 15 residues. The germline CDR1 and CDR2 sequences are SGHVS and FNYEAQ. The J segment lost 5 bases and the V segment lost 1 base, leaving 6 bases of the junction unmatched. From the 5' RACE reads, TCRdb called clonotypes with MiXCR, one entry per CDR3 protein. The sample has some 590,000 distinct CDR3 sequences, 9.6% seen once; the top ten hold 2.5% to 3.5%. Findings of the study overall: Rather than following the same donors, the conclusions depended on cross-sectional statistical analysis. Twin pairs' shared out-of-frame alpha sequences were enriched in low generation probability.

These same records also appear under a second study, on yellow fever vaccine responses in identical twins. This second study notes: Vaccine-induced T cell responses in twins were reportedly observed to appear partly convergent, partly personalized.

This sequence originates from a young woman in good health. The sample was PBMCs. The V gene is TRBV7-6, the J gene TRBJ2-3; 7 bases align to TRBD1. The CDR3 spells CASSLEGGALDTQYF. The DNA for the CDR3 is TGTGCCAGCAGCTTAGAAGGGGGCGCATTAGATACGCAGTATTTT.